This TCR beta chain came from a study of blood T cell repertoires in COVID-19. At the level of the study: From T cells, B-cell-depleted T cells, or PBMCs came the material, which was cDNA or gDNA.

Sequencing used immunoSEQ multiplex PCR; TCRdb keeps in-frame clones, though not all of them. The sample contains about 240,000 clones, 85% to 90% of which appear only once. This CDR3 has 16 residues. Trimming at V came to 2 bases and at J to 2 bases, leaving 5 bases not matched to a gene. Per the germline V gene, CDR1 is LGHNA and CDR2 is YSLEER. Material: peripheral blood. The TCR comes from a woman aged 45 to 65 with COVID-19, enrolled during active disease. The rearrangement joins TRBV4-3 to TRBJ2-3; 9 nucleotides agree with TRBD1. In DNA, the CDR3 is TGCGCCAGCAGCCAAATGACAGGGGGTCTCACAGATACGCAGTATTTT. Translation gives CASSQMTGGLTDTQYF.